A selection of T cell receptor beta chains follows, all from one sample in a study of cytomegalovirus exposure and HLA in healthy donors. Assay: immunoSEQ multiplex PCR; the TCRdb copy retains only in-frame clones and omits some. The sample has around 110,000 clones; under 85% are singletons. The sample was PBMCs. Source of these receptors: a woman between 18 and 29 years old in good health and CMV-seronegative. The CDR3 runs from the conserved cysteine through the conserved F or W. Fields, in order: J gene, V gene, clone size, D gene, CDR3 protein, CDR3 DNA. A D gene is named only where the DNA matches it firmly. The size entry is marked missing in some rows and otherwise reads once, few, many or a size class.

>TRBJ2-2|TRBV5-1|-|-
CASSSGINTGELFF
TGCGCCAGCAGCTCGGGAATTAACACCGGGGAGCTGTTTTTT
>TRBJ2-5|TRBV28|-|-
CASSSRMEQETQYF
TGTGCCAGCAGTTCTCGTATGGAGCAAGAGACCCAGTACTTC
>TRBJ1-4|TRBV6-1|-|-
CASNDSQNEKLFF
TGTGCCAGCAACGACAGCCAGAATGAAAAACTGTTTTTT
>TRBJ2-7|TRBV28|-|TRBD2
CASSPSGGPYEQYF
TGTGCCAGCAGCCCTAGCGGGGGGCCCTACGAGCAGTACTTC
>TRBJ2-3|TRBV5-4|-|-
CASSPRSARTDTQYF
TGTGCCAGCAGCCCCCGGTCTGCCAGGACAGATACGCAGTATTTT
>TRBJ1-1|TRBV7-2|-|TRBD1
CASSSDRLNTEAFF
TGTGCCAGCAGCTCGGACAGGTTGAACACTGAAGCTTTCTTT
>TRBJ2-7|TRBV11-3|-|-
CASSLGDNYEQYF
TGTGCCAGCAGCTTAGGGGACAACTACGAGCAGTACTTC
>TRBJ1-1|TRBV4-1|-|TRBD1
CASSLYPRGKNTEAFF
TGCGCCAGCAGCCTCTACCCCAGGGGGAAGAACACTGAAGCTTTCTTT
>TRBJ1-2|TRBV5-6|-|-
CASSLWGDGYTF
TGTGCCAGCAGCTTGTGGGGAGATGGCTACACCTTC
>TRBJ2-7|TRBV29-1|-|TRBD1
CSVRQGAYEQYF
TGCAGCGTTCGACAGGGGGCCTACGAGCAGTACTTC
>TRBJ1-1|TRBV7-8|-|-
CASSSGWGTNTEAFF
TGTGCCAGCAGCTCAGGGTGGGGCACCAACACTGAAGCTTTCTTT
>TRBJ1-1|TRBV5-1|-|TRBD1
CASRTGTGNTEAFF
TGCGCCAGCCGAACCGGGACAGGGAACACTGAAGCTTTCTTT
>TRBJ2-5|TRBV2|-|-
CASNPSRGETQYF
TGTGCCAGCAACCCATCCAGGGGAGAGACCCAGTACTTC
>TRBJ2-5|TRBV30|-|TRBD2
CAWTRDGRVQETQYF
TGTGCCTGGACGCGGGATGGGAGGGTCCAAGAGACCCAGTACTTC
>TRBJ2-3|TRBV6-5|once|-
CASSFEGRMTDTQYF
TGTGCCAGCAGTTTTGAGGGAAGGATGACAGATACGCAGTATTTT
>TRBJ2-2|TRBV29-1|few|TRBD2
CSVAGGNTGELFF
TGCAGCGTAGCGGGGGGGAACACCGGGGAGCTGTTTTTT
>TRBJ1-2|TRBV14|once|TRBD1
CASTGQGALGIGGYTF
TGTGCCAGCACCGGACAGGGGGCGCTGGGGATCGGTGGCTACACCTTC
>TRBJ1-2|TRBV7-9|-|TRBD1
CASSPSPGTGYGYTF
TGTGCCAGCAGCCCCTCACCCGGGACAGGCTATGGCTACACCTTC
>TRBJ2-5|TRBV25-1|-|-
CASSRETQYF
TGTGCCAGCAGTCGAGAGACCCAGTACTTC
>TRBJ1-3|TRBV7-6|-|-
CASSLAGGGNTIYF
TGTGCCAGCAGCTTAGCAGGGGGTGGAAACACCATATATTTT
>TRBJ2-7|TRBV7-9|once|TRBD2
CASSLAPSGNYEQYF
TGTGCCAGCAGCTTAGCCCCTAGCGGGAACTACGAGCAGTACTTC
>TRBJ1-1|TRBV28|-|-
CASSPGGRGRNTEAFF
TGTGCCAGCAGTCCCGGGGGGCGGGGGAGGAACACTGAAGCTTTCTTT
>TRBJ1-3|TRBV5-8|-|TRBD1
CASSKRGRGNTIYF
TGTGCCAGCAGCAAAAGGGGGCGCGGAAACACCATATATTTT
>TRBJ2-3|TRBV14|-|-
CASSTTGISQYF
TGTGCCAGCAGTACAACAGGGATTTCGCAGTATTTT
>TRBJ2-1|TRBV5-1|-|TRBD2
CASSLGRTSGGYNEQFF
TGCGCCAGCAGCCTAGGTCGGACTAGCGGGGGCTACAATGAGCAGTTCTTC
>TRBJ1-4|TRBV10-3|-|-
CAISEGEGHDYEKLFF
TGTGCCATCAGTGAAGGGGAGGGGCATGATTACGAAAAACTGTTTTTT
>TRBJ2-1|TRBV4-1|-|TRBD2
CASSQVSSGEIYNEQFF
TGCGCCAGCAGCCAAGTGAGTAGCGGGGAGATTTACAATGAGCAGTTCTTC
>TRBJ2-5|TRBV9|once|-
CASSPSGGGGETQYF
TGTGCCAGCAGCCCCTCCGGAGGGGGCGGGGAGACCCAGTACTTC
>TRBJ2-6|TRBV2|few|-
CATSFGANVLTF
TGTGCCACGTCCTTCGGGGCCAACGTCCTGACTTTC
>TRBJ2-2|TRBV19|-|-
CAARGHTGELFF
TGTGCCGCCAGGGGCCACACCGGGGAGCTGTTTTTT
>TRBJ1-2|TRBV30|-|-
CAWSPFRDNGYTF
TGTGCCTGGAGTCCATTCCGGGATAATGGCTACACCTTC
>TRBJ1-1|TRBV19|-|-
CASSPRQFGENTEAFF
TGTGCCAGTAGTCCCCGACAGTTTGGGGAGAACACTGAAGCTTTCTTT
>TRBJ1-2|TRBV10-3|-|-
CAISEAGLNYGYTF
TGTGCCATCAGTGAGGCGGGTTTGAACTATGGCTACACCTTC
>TRBJ2-3|TRBV28|-|-
CASNSPVGTDTQYF
TGTGCCAGCAACTCCCCGGTCGGCACAGATACGCAGTATTTT
>TRBJ2-7|TRBV6-5|-|-
CASVSETDEREQYF
TGTGCCAGTGTTAGTGAGACGGATGAGCGCGAGCAGTACTTC
>TRBJ2-1|TRBV7-9|-|TRBD1
CASSLALGQGGDNEQFF
TGTGCCAGCAGCTTAGCGCTTGGACAGGGAGGCGACAATGAGCAGTTCTTC